The sequence of this T cell receptor (beta chain) was determined in a study of beta chain features in type 1 diabetes. Study-level findings and limits: TCRB CDR3 length was moderately but significantly reduced in all four CD4+ subsets of Type 1 diabetes patients.

The CDR3 totals 12 residues. Per germline, CDR1 SGHDT and CDR2 YYEEEE. Trimming pared 2 bases from V and 13 bases from J, leaving 15 bases between. cDNA synthesis used the whole RNA isolate, giving expressed TCRB sequences. Libraries were prepared by immunoSEQ multiplex PCR; TCRdb keeps only in-frame clonotypes and omits some of them. The sample includes 900,000 or so clones, around a sixth of them seen just once. On this clone: Its cognate antigen is unknown.

The receptor comes from a woman in her late teens or twenties in good health. Sequenced input: naive CD4+ T cells from blood. V is TRBV5-6 and J is TRBJ2-5; perhaps TRBD2 as D (6 bases). In DNA, the CDR3 is TGTGCCAGCAGCTTCGAGACTAGAAGGTGGTACTTC. Translated: CASSFETRRWYF.